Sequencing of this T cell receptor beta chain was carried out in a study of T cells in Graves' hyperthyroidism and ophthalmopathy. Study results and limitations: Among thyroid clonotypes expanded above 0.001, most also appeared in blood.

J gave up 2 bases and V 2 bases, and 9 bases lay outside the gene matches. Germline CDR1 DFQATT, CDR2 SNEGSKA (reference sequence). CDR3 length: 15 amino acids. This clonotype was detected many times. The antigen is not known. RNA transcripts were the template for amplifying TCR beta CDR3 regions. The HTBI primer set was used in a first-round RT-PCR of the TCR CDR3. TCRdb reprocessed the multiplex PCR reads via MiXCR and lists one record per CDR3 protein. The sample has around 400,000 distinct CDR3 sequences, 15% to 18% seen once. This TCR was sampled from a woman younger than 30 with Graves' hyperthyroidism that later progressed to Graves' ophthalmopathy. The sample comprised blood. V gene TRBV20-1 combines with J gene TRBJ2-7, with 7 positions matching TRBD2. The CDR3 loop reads CSARSWEGGPYEQYF. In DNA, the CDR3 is TGCAGTGCTAGATCCTGGGAGGGAGGGCCCTACGAGCAGTACTTC.